The clone carrying this TCR beta chain was seen a handful of times. Genomic DNA provided the template from which TCR beta VDJ and CDR3 profiles were obtained. TCRdb called the reads again in MiXCR, with one record for every CDR3 protein. This sample has approximately 200,000 distinct CDR3 sequences, with under 55% found just once. This specimen comes from a study of CD8+CD57+ T cells in acquired aplastic anemia. Patients picked for sequencing had shown CD8+CD57+ cell expansion detected by flow cytometry. The CDR3 extends over 15 amino acids. Trimming took off 0 bases at V and 1 base at J, with 10 bases between the two ends. Germline V gene data show CDR1 as GTSNPN and CDR2 as SVGIG (reference sequence).

The sequence was obtained from a human donor with aplastic anemia. This chain joins TRBV30 and TRBJ2-1; the D is unclear. Sequencing input: sorted CD4+, CD8+, or CD8+CD57+ T cells (not recorded which) from PBMCs. The CDR3 DNA is TGTGCCTGGAGTGTAACCCGACTGTCCTACAATGAGCAGTTCTTC. Residues: CAWSVTRLSYNEQFF.